This entry lists 32 T cell receptor beta chains sequenced from one sample in a study of blood T cell repertoires in COVID-19. Profiled with immunoSEQ multiplex PCR; TCRdb holds only in-frame clones, not every one. The table lists about 75,000 clones, more than 75% of them singletons. Sequencing was performed on peripheral blood. These receptors came from a human donor in a cohort sampled during active COVID-19.

The sample holds a few counts of this clone. This chain joins TRBV24-1 and TRBJ2-1; D possibly corresponds to TRBD1 (6 bases). Germline CDR1 and CDR2: KGHDR and SFDVKD. Trimming removed 3 bases at V and 5 bases at J, with 13 bases between. CDR3 length: 15 residues. The CDR3 DNA follows: TGTGCCACCAGTGATAGTACAGGGTTCGACAATGAGCAGTTCTTC. This gives the protein CATSDSTGFDNEQFF.

The CDR3 DNA reads TGTGCCAGCAGTTACTTGGCAGGGGATTCTGGCTACACCTTC. Translated, it gives CASSYLAGDSGYTF. This chain connects TRBV6-5 to TRBJ1-2, with a possible D match to TRBD1 (6 bases). Deletions cut 1 base from V and 7 bases from J, with 13 bases between. The CDR3 runs to 14 residues. Per the germline V gene, CDR1 is MNHEY and CDR2 is SVGAGI.

This clone has just one count. This chain uses TRBV19 with TRBJ2-3, with a possible D match to TRBD1 (6 bases). The V gene's germline CDR1 is LNHDA and CDR2 SQIVND (reference sequence). The CDR3 has 16 amino acids. Trimming removed 3 bases from V and 0 bases from J, with 13 bases in between. CDR3 DNA: TGTGCCAGTAGTATTGGACAGCAATTTAGCACAGATACGCAGTATTTT. Residues: CASSIGQQFSTDTQYF.

This chain uses TRBV28 with TRBJ2-7; 7 nucleotides align to TRBD1. Germline assignment: CDR1 MDHEN and CDR2 SYDVKM. CDR3 length: 13 amino acids. V shed 2 bases, J shed 6 bases, and the junction held 4 bases outside the gene matches. The CDR3 sequence is CASSLETGPEQYF. CDR3 DNA: TGTGCCAGCAGTTTAGAGACAGGGCCCGAGCAGTACTTC.

The chain is built from TRBV3-1 (or the pseudogene TRBV3-2) and TRBJ2-1; TRBD2 is a possible D gene (7 bases). The ends were cut back, 1 base at V and 6 bases at J, with 16 bases in the middle. This CDR3 region has 16 residues. Germline V gene data show CDR1 as LGHDT and CDR2 as YNNKEL (reference sequence). The CDR3 sequence: CASSQAGGGYSNEQFF. In nucleotides, the CDR3 is TGTGCCAGCAGCCAAGCCGGCGGGGGCTATTCCAATGAGCAGTTCTTC.

This chain connects TRBV6-2 or TRBV6-3 to TRBJ1-2; D gene uncertain. Germline V CDR1 and CDR2: MNHEY, SVGEGT. V dropped 6 bases and J dropped 0 bases, with 5 bases sitting between them. The CDR3 covers 12 residues. The CDR3 loop reads CASSLTNYGYTF. In nucleotides, the CDR3 is TGTGCCAGCAGCCTAACTAACTATGGCTACACCTTC.

The chain employs TRBV10-3 and TRBJ2-1; TRBD2 might be the D (5 bases). V dropped 0 bases and J dropped 8 bases, with 8 bases sitting between them. Looked up from germline, CDR1 is ENHRY and CDR2 is SYGVKD. The length of the CDR3 is 13 residues. The CDR3 here is CAISESYGDEQFF. CDR3 nucleotides: TGTGCCATCAGTGAGTCATACGGGGATGAGCAGTTCTTC.

V gene TRBV2 combines with J gene TRBJ2-2, with D perhaps TRBD1 (6 bases). The V end was cut by 6 bases, the J end by 6 bases, with 11 bases between. Germline CDR1 and CDR2: SNHLY and FYNNEI. The CDR3 covers 13 residues. This chain's CDR3 is CASSLDSSGELFF. The CDR3 DNA follows: TGTGCCAGCAGCCTGGACAGCTCCGGGGAGCTGTTTTTT.

The J gene is TRBJ2-3, the V gene TRBV5-8, with a weak D call TRBD1 (6 bases). The CDR3 loop spans 16 amino acids. V was pared by 4 bases and J by 4 bases, with 19 bases between. Germline V gives CDR1 SGHTS, CDR2 YDEGEE. The CDR3, as DNA: TGTGCCAGCAGCCCAAACAGGGTAATGGGTGCAGATACGCAGTATTTT. Its translation is CASSPNRVMGADTQYF.

The CDR3 nucleotides read TGTGCCAGCAGTGAGGACAGGTCCTGGGGCTACACCTTC. Encoded protein: CASSEDRSWGYTF. V is TRBV25-1 and J is TRBJ1-2, with TRBD1 identical over 7 bases. CDR1 is MGHDK, CDR2 SYGVNS, per germline. The V segment lost 3 bases and the J segment 8 bases; nucleotides outside the gene matches: 6. This CDR3 contains 13 residues.

The chain is built from TRBV5-1 and TRBJ2-5; 10 nucleotides agree with TRBD2. This CDR3 region has 14 residues. Per germline, CDR1 SGHRS and CDR2 YFSETQ. Trimming cost V 0 bases and J 7 bases; bases outside gene matches: 3. The CDR3 coding sequence is TGCGCCAGCAGCTTGGAGGAGCGGGAGGGGACCCAGTACTTC. Protein sequence: CASSLEEREGTQYF.

The genes are TRBV7-9 and TRBJ1-4; 7 positions match TRBD1. CDR3 length equals 17 residues. V shed 5 bases and J 2 bases; nucleotides not matched to a gene: 11. Germline V gene lookup returns CDR1 SEHNR and CDR2 FQNEAQ (reference sequence). DNA for the CDR3: TGTGCCAGCAGCCGGACAGGAATCGGGCGTACTAATGAAAAACTGTTTTTT. It yields the protein CASSRTGIGRTNEKLFF.

The V gene is TRBV2, the J gene TRBJ1-2; D is undetermined. The CDR3 has 13 residues. Trimming took off 4 bases at V and 8 bases at J, with 14 bases between the two ends. Germline values: CDR1 SNHLY, CDR2 FYNNEI. CDR3 nucleotide sequence: TGTGCCAGCAGTGCCACCGAGGTCTACGGCTACACCTTC. As protein: CASSATEVYGYTF.

The V and J genes are TRBV11-2 and TRBJ2-1; possibly TRBD1 for D (6 bases). The germline V and J ends were trimmed by 3 bases and 7 bases, with 7 bases remaining between them. The CDR3 is made up of 12 amino acids. Germline CDR1 is SGHAT and CDR2 is FQNNGV. The CDR3 region has the DNA TGTGCCAGCAGCTTCCAGGGGAATGAGCAGTTCTTC. Protein sequence: CASSFQGNEQFF.

The genes are TRBV11-2 and TRBJ1-5, with 7 bases fitting TRBD1. Germline CDR1 is SGHAT and CDR2 is FQNNGV. V lost 5 bases and J lost 4; bases outside the gene matches: 5. CDR3 size: 14 residues. CDR3 region: CASSPNRGNQPQHF. In DNA, the CDR3 is TGTGCCAGCAGCCCGAACAGGGGTAATCAGCCCCAGCATTTT. Using reference TRBV11-2 and TRBJ1-5 for the parts outside the CDR3, the full variable domain is EAGVAQSPRYKIIEKRQSVAFWCNPISGHATLYWYQQILGQGPKLLIQFQNNGVVDDSQLPKDRFSAERLKGVDSTLKIQPAKLEDSAVYLCASSPNRGNQPQHFGDGTRLSIL.

The chain links TRBV7-2 to TRBJ2-3, with D possibly being TRBD2 (6 bases). Germline V gene sequence: CDR1 SGHTA, CDR2 FQGNSA. V was pared by 4 bases and J by 2 bases, with 13 bases between. The CDR3 consists of 15 residues. The CDR3 nucleotides are TGTGCCAGCAGCTATGCCGGGACTCTCACAGATACGCAGTATTTT. Translated, it gives CASSYAGTLTDTQYF.

This clone was picked up one time. This chain joins TRBV5-1 and TRBJ1-1; a weak D match, TRBD1 (6 bases). CDR3 size: 14 residues. The germline gives CDR1 SGHRS, CDR2 YFSETQ. The ends were cut back, 6 bases at V and 2 bases at J, with 14 bases in the middle. The CDR3 loop is CASTREQGNTEAFF. CDR3 bases: TGCGCCAGCACCCGAGAACAGGGAAACACTGAAGCTTTCTTT.

The chain joins TRBV5-1 to TRBJ1-5, with 11 bases fitting TRBD1. The CDR3 has 14 residues. The V gene's germline CDR1 is SGHRS and CDR2 YFSETQ. V trimming: 4 bases; J trimming: 5 bases; junction bases outside the gene matches: 2. The CDR3 region is CASSLGQGDQPQHF. CDR3 coding DNA: TGCGCCAGCAGCCTGGGACAGGGGGATCAGCCCCAGCATTTT.

This clone appeared once. The rearrangement uses TRBV7-9 and TRBJ2-4; TRBD1 aligns across 9 bases. Germline V gene sequence: CDR1 SEHNR, CDR2 FQNEAQ (reference sequence). J lost 5 bases, V lost 5 bases, and 4 bases had no gene match. The CDR3 covers 14 residues. The CDR3: CASSPGQGQNIQYF. The CDR3 nucleotides read TGTGCCAGCAGCCCGGGACAGGGCCAAAACATTCAGTACTTC.

This clone was detected only once. The chain joins TRBV28 to TRBJ2-7, with 7 nucleotides matching TRBD2. Trimming removed 4 bases from V and 5 bases from J; junction bases left unmatched: 8. This CDR3 comprises 14 residues. Germline-derived CDR1 and CDR2 are MDHEN and SYDVKM. The CDR3 nucleotides are TGTGCCAGCAGTTGGGGGGGAGAGGGGCACGAGCAGTACTTC. This gives the protein CASSWGGEGHEQYF.

The V call is TRBV30, the J call TRBJ1-2; D not certain. This CDR3 is 12 amino acids long. Germline assignment: CDR1 GTSNPN and CDR2 SVGIG (reference sequence). Between the trimmed V and J ends, which lost 0 bases and 4 bases, there was a span of 6 bases. In nucleotides, the CDR3 is TGTGCCTGGAGTGTCACTGGCTATGGCTACACCTTC. Translation: CAWSVTGYGYTF.

The rearrangement links TRBV24-1 to TRBJ2-3; 8 nucleotides agree with TRBD2. Trimming cost V 6 bases and J 5 bases; bases outside gene matches: 6. Looked up from germline, CDR1 is KGHDR and CDR2 is SFDVKD. The length of the CDR3 is 14 residues. The CDR3 loop reads CATSPGLGLDTQYF. The CDR3, as DNA: TGTGCCACCAGTCCGGGACTAGGTCTAGATACGCAGTATTTT.

The chain links TRBV2 to TRBJ1-1, with unresolved D. The V gene's germline CDR1 is SNHLY and CDR2 FYNNEI. This CDR3 is 13 amino acids long. V was clipped by 3 bases and J by 0 bases, with 5 bases between them. CDR3 amino acids: CASSDTLNTEAFF. As DNA, the CDR3 is TGTGCCAGCAGTGACACTCTGAACACTGAAGCTTTCTTT. Filled out from reference TRBV2 and TRBJ1-1, the complete variable domain reads EPEVTQTPSHQVTQMGQEVILRCVPISNHLYFYWYRQILGQKVEFLVSFYNNEISEKSEIFDDQFSVERPDGSNFTLKIRSTKLEDSAMYFCASSDTLNTEAFFGQGTRLTVV.

The chain links TRBV2 to TRBJ2-1; TRBD2 matches at 14 bases. The CDR3 runs 15 residues. V shed 6 bases and J 8 bases; nucleotides not matched to a gene: 6. The germline gives CDR1 SNHLY, CDR2 FYNNEI. CDR3 residues: CASRTGTSGGDEQFF. The CDR3 coding sequence is TGTGCCAGCAGGACAGGGACTAGCGGGGGCGATGAGCAGTTCTTC.

As DNA, the CDR3 is TGTGCCAGCAGTTCTCGACTAGCGGGGAGCTACGAGCAGTACTTC. This sequence encodes CASSSRLAGSYEQYF. The chain couples TRBV7-2 to TRBJ2-7, with 11 nucleotides matching TRBD2. The length of the CDR3 is 15 residues. The germline V gene has CDR1 SGHTA and CDR2 FQGNSA. V shed 6 bases and J 3 bases; nucleotides not matched to a gene: 7.

The J gene is TRBJ1-2, the V gene TRBV19; 8 bases match TRBD1. The germline CDR1 and CDR2 sequences are LNHDA and SQIVND (reference sequence). This CDR3 has 13 residues. The V and J ends lost 1 base and 5 bases, in that order; junction bases with no gene match: 0. The CDR3 sequence: CASSIGTGYGYTF. Here the CDR3 DNA reads TGTGCCAGTAGTATAGGGACAGGGTATGGCTACACCTTC.

This chain links TRBV5-4 with TRBJ2-5; the D gene is possibly TRBD2 (7 bases). V shed 3 bases and J shed 2 bases, with 17 bases lying between them. Germline-derived CDR1 and CDR2 are SGHNT and YYREEE (reference sequence). There are 16 residues in the CDR3. The CDR3 is CASSSRRGPRQETQYF. CDR3 nucleotides: TGTGCCAGCAGCTCTCGGCGGGGGCCGAGACAAGAGACCCAGTACTTC. Full variable domain (remainder filled in from reference TRBV5-4 and TRBJ2-5): ETGVTQSPTHLIKTRGQQVTLRCSSQSGHNTVSWYQQALGQGPQFIFQYYREEENGRGNFPPRFSGLQFPNYSSELNVNALELDDSALYLCASSSRRGPRQETQYFGPGTRLLVL.

The genes are TRBV27 and TRBJ1-2; the match to TRBD1 covers 7 bases. The CDR3 spans 14 residues. V lost 6 bases and J lost 5; bases outside the gene matches: 9. Germline lookup yields CDR1 MNHEY and CDR2 SMNVEV (reference sequence). The CDR3 protein is CASRPKGQSYGYTF. CDR3 DNA: TGTGCCAGCAGGCCCAAGGGACAGTCGTATGGCTACACCTTC.

This rearrangement joins TRBV4-1 to TRBJ1-4; D perhaps matches TRBD1 (6 bases). The germline V and J ends were trimmed by 1 base and 9 bases, with 15 bases remaining between them. The CDR3 totals 15 residues. Germline V gives CDR1 MGHRA, CDR2 YSYEKL. Here the CDR3 reads CASSQVPGQTQKLFF. CDR3 sequence (DNA): TGCGCCAGCAGCCAAGTCCCCGGACAGACACAAAAACTGTTTTTT.

This clone was observed once. The CDR3 spells CASSLRQGGYTGELFF. DNA for the CDR3: TGTGCCAGCAGCTTACGACAGGGAGGATACACCGGGGAGCTGTTTTTT. V gene TRBV7-2 combines with J gene TRBJ2-2; possible D gene TRBD1, 7 bases. The germline CDR1 and CDR2 sequences are SGHTA and FQGNSA. This CDR3 is 16 amino acids long. Deletions cut 2 bases from V and 3 bases from J, with 13 bases between.

The genes are TRBV30 and TRBJ2-3; no firm D call. Germline CDR1 reads GTSNPN; CDR2 reads SVGIG (reference sequence). V was shortened by 1 base and J by 2 bases, with 13 bases between the two germline ends. CDR3 size: 15 residues. As DNA, the CDR3 is TGTGCCTGGAGTGGCGGCTTTGGAGACACAGATACGCAGTATTTT. Translating gives CAWSGGFGDTDTQYF.

Here the CDR3 reads CASSLQGLSYNEQFF. The CDR3 bases are TGTGCCAGCAGCTTGCAGGGCCTCTCCTACAATGAGCAGTTCTTC. This chain joins TRBV7-9 and TRBJ2-1, with D perhaps TRBD1 (5 bases). Germline values: CDR1 SEHNR, CDR2 FQNEAQ (reference sequence). The CDR3 contains 15 residues. Trimming pared 3 bases from V and 0 bases from J, leaving 9 bases between.